This is a list of T cell receptor beta chains from one sample in a study of shared clonotypes between healthy human individuals. Sequenced by immunoSEQ multiplex PCR; TCRdb stores in-frame clones only, minus some. Of about 2.2 million clones listed, about 94% were seen once; the top ten hold under 2%. The sequenced material came from naive CD8+ T cells from PBMCs. The receptor set was obtained from a man younger than 35 in good health. Some clones in this sample may be carry-over from other donors' samples. The CDR3 runs from the conserved cysteine through the conserved F or W. Each record gives: J gene, V gene, clone size, D gene, CDR3 protein, CDR3 DNA. A D gene is named only where the DNA matches it firmly. Clone size is not always given. Where it is, it says once, few, many or a class for expanded clones.

TRBJ2-5 | TRBV5-4 | NA | NA | CASSLSGSGLETQYF | TGTGCCAGCAGCTTGTCAGGGAGTGGATTGGAGACCCAGTACTTC
TRBJ1-4 | TRBV4-2 | NA | TRBD1 | CASSQDMGADRAGLTNEKLFF | TGTGCCAGCAGCCAAGATATGGGTGCGGACAGGGCGGGGTTGACTAATGAAAAACTGTTTTTT
TRBJ1-2 | TRBV9 | few | TRBD1 | CASSVATGQNYGYTF | TGTGCCAGCAGCGTAGCTACGGGACAGAACTATGGCTACACCTTC
TRBJ2-3 | TRBV6-5 | NA | NA | CASSTDPNPDTQYF | TGTGCCAGCAGTACAGACCCGAACCCAGATACGCAGTATTTT
TRBJ2-1 | TRBV25-1 | NA | NA | CASSELVGSYNEQFF | TGTGCCAGCAGTGAATTGGTTGGCTCCTACAATGAGCAGTTCTTC
TRBJ2-7 | TRBV11-2 | once | NA | CASSSPGQRYEQYF | TGTGCCAGCAGCTCCCCGGGACAAAGGTACGAGCAGTACTTC
TRBJ2-2 | TRBV9 | NA | TRBD2 | CASRWREVTGELFF | TGTGCCAGCCGTTGGCGGGAGGTCACCGGGGAGCTGTTTTTT
TRBJ1-2 | TRBV21-1 | NA | NA | CASSSDWTGGLSGYTF | TGTGCCAGCAGCTCTGATTGGACAGGGGGCTTGTCTGGCTACACCTTC
TRBJ1-1 | TRBV4-3 | NA | NA | CASSYRLRDGNTEAFF | TGCGCCAGCAGCTATCGACTCCGGGACGGGAACACTGAAGCTTTCTTT
TRBJ2-7 | TRBV15 | NA | NA | CATRVRGLYEQYF | TGTGCCACCAGGGTGAGGGGTCTCTACGAGCAGTACTTC
TRBJ1-2 | TRBV6-1 | NA | NA | CASSIDVPGAYGYTF | TGTGCCAGCAGCATCGACGTACCAGGGGCGTATGGCTACACCTTC
TRBJ1-1 | TRBV6-1 | few | NA | CASSPPLDTEAFF | TGTGCCAGCAGTCCCCCGCTGGACACTGAAGCTTTCTTT
TRBJ2-1 | TRBV6-6 | NA | NA | CASSLARVEQFF | TGTGCCAGCAGCCTCGCCCGGGTTGAGCAGTTCTTC
TRBJ1-2 | TRBV21-1 | NA | NA | CASSPTSQAGYGYTF | TGTGCCAGCAGCCCTACCTCGCAGGCTGGGTATGGCTACACCTTC